These 5 T cell receptor beta chains share one sample of origin, sequenced in a study of vaccination effects on CD4 cells after COVID-19 (dated 2022 in TCRdb). These receptors have no identified antigens. The ViraFEST assay stimulated PBMC with viral peptide pools and then used TCR sequencing to identify antigen-specific CD4+ T cell clonotypes by expansion. After about 9 days of culture, CD4+ T cells were isolated with the EasySep CD4+ T cell isolation kit. PCR-confirmed SARS-CoV-2 infection had occurred in convalescent patients between March and December 2020, before the Alpha, Beta and Delta variants emerged in the United States. Library preparation used the immunoSEQ multiplex PCR assay. This immuneACCESS table, as held by TCRdb, lists in-frame sequences with V and J called but not all clones. Of the missing ones, under half trace to an unresolved V gene in checked studies; the others have no known cause. The sample table holds some 35,000 clones, of which around 69% were seen once. The ten most abundant clones make up approximately 17% of the sample.

The sample in question was CD4+ T cells from PBMCs cultured with HCoV-NL63 spike peptides, obtained before COVID-19 vaccination. This specimen's cell subset or site label, interpreted: HCoV-NL63 spike overlapping peptide pool stimulation. The receptors were sampled from a human donor who had a prior SARS-CoV-2 infection.

The V call is TRBV7-6, the J call TRBJ1-3; 7 nucleotides line up with TRBD1. Germline V lookup: CDR1 SGHVS, CDR2 FNYEAQ. Trimming removed 5 bases from V and 0 bases from J; junction bases left unmatched: 4. This CDR3 spans 15 amino acids. CDR3 coding DNA: TGTGCCAGCAGCCGGACAGGCCTCTCTGGAAACACCATATATTTT. Its translation: CASSRTGLSGNTIYF.

This clone was detected only a few times. The chain is built from TRBV4-1 and TRBJ2-7, with D tentatively TRBD1 or TRBD2 (5 bases each). The ends were cut back, 0 bases at V and 1 base at J, with 13 bases in the middle. This CDR3 comprises 16 residues. Germline V gene lookup returns CDR1 MGHRA and CDR2 YSYEKL. The CDR3 sequence is CASSQERGDGSYEQYF. DNA for the CDR3: TGCGCCAGCAGCCAAGAAAGAGGGGACGGGTCCTACGAGCAGTACTTC.

V gene TRBV19 combines with J gene TRBJ2-5, with 13 bases lining up with TRBD2. This CDR3 has 16 amino acids. Germline CDR1 is LNHDA and CDR2 is SQIVND (reference sequence). J was trimmed by 5 bases and V by 5 bases; bases with no gene match: 8. This CDR3 reads CASSHTSGGAYETQYF. The CDR3 region has the DNA TGTGCCAGTAGTCACACTAGCGGGGGGGCTTACGAGACCCAGTACTTC.

The CDR3 spells CASSLLRGDTGELFF. CDR3 DNA: TGCGCCAGCAGCTTGCTGCGGGGAGACACCGGGGAGCTGTTTTTT. The chain recombines TRBV5-1 with TRBJ2-2, with D possibly TRBD2 on 6 matching bases. This CDR3 comprises 15 residues. V was trimmed by 1 base and J by 3 bases, leaving 10 bases between them. In germline, CDR1 is SGHRS, CDR2 YFSETQ.

This clone occurred a few times. The chain joins TRBV29-1 to TRBJ1-1; no definite D call. V lost 0 bases and J 4 bases, leaving 6 bases between the germline ends. Looked up from germline, CDR1 is SQVTM and CDR2 is ANQGSEA. The CDR3 runs to 12 residues. The CDR3 loop reads CSVEDLRTEAFF. The CDR3 nucleotides are TGCAGCGTTGAAGATCTTCGCACTGAAGCTTTCTTT.